A selection of T cell receptor beta chains follows, all from one sample in a study of identical twins. TCRdb recomputed calls from the 5' RACE reads with MiXCR, one row per CDR3 protein. This sample carries hundreds of thousands of distinct CDR3 sequences, roughly an eighth of them seen once, and the ten largest clones take more than 6%. These data were also filed under a second study, of yellow fever vaccine responses in identical twins.

Sequencing was performed on CD8+ T cells sorted from blood. These receptors all come from a woman aged 18-29 years in good health. CDR3s include the opening cysteine and the closing phenylalanine or tryptophan. The D gene is left open where the match is weak. A row's size may be missing; if present it is once, few, many or a size class.

size | J | V | D | CDR3 | DNA
. | TRBJ1-1 | TRBV27 | . | CASSSGLVTEAFF | TGTGCCAGCAGTTCAGGGTTGGTCACTGAAGCTTTCTTT
. | TRBJ1-5 | TRBV4-1 | . | CASSQELGGGNQPQHF | TGCGCCAGCAGCCAAGAACTCGGGGGTGGCAATCAGCCCCAGCATTTT
many | TRBJ2-1 | TRBV7-9 | . | CASSPANNEQFF | TGTGCCAGCAGCCCCGCCAACAATGAGCAGTTCTTC
few | TRBJ2-1 | TRBV24-1 | . | CATSDPDSGPYNEQFF | TGTGCCACCAGTGATCCGGACTCAGGGCCCTACAATGAGCAGTTCTTC
. | TRBJ1-1 | TRBV5-6 | . | CASSPLGQLNTEAFF | TGTGCCAGCAGCCCCCTAGGACAATTGAACACTGAAGCTTTCTTT
few | TRBJ2-7 | TRBV29-1 | . | CSVEGTPYEQYF | TGCAGCGTTGAAGGGACACCCTACGAGCAGTACTTC
few | TRBJ2-2 | TRBV6-1 | TRBD2 | CASSRGTSGPNTGELFF | TGTGCCAGCAGCCGCGGGACTAGCGGGCCGAACACCGGGGAGCTGTTTTTT
few | TRBJ2-2 | TRBV12-3/TRBV12-4 | TRBD2 | CASSRIRGGRVDTGELFF | TGTGCCAGCAGTAGGATTAGGGGCGGGAGAGTTGACACCGGGGAGCTGTTTTTT
many | TRBJ2-2 | TRBV18 | . | CASSPYGENTGELFF | TGTGCCAGCTCACCATATGGGGAAAACACCGGGGAGCTGTTTTTT
. | TRBJ2-7 | TRBV27 | . | CASSEIRAGYEQYF | TGTGCCAGCAGTGAGATCAGGGCAGGCTACGAGCAGTACTTC
. | TRBJ2-4 | TRBV2 | TRBD2 | CASSEEGGDRGLGLAGGGNIQYF | TGTGCCAGCAGTGAAGAGGGAGGAGACAGGGGGCTGGGACTAGCGGGTGGGGGAAACATTCAGTACTTC
. | TRBJ1-1 | TRBV4-1 | . | CASSQFEMNTEAFF | TGCGCCAGCAGCCAATTTGAAATGAACACTGAAGCTTTCTTT
many | TRBJ2-2 | TRBV12-3/TRBV12-4 | TRBD2 | CAISGSRAGELFF | TGTGCCATCAGCGGGAGTAGGGCCGGGGAGCTGTTTTTT
. | TRBJ2-7 | TRBV7-9 | TRBD1 | CASRSEGQGAYEQYF | TGTGCCAGCAGGTCGGAAGGACAGGGGGCCTACGAGCAGTACTTC
. | TRBJ2-1 | TRBV12-3/TRBV12-4 | TRBD2 | CASTLSGTYSYNEQFF | TGTGCCAGCACCCTTAGCGGGACTTACTCCTACAATGAGCAGTTCTTC
many | TRBJ1-1 | TRBV25-1 | . | CASSESAGLWTEAFF | TGTGCCAGCAGTGAATCAGCAGGGCTGTGGACTGAAGCTTTCTTT
many | TRBJ1-1 | TRBV12-3/TRBV12-4 | TRBD1 | CASIPDRVAEAFF | TGTGCCAGCATACCGGACAGGGTGGCTGAAGCTTTCTTT
. | TRBJ1-4 | TRBV28 | . | CASSLGPGSDEKLFF | TGTGCCAGCAGCCTGGGGCCAGGCTCGGATGAAAAACTGTTTTTT
few | TRBJ2-1 | TRBV9 | TRBD2 | CASSGFQSGSSYNEQFF | TGTGCCAGCAGCGGATTCCAAAGCGGGAGCTCCTACAATGAGCAGTTCTTC
few | TRBJ2-1 | TRBV5-1 | . | CASSQLGAGLDEQFF | TGCGCCAGCAGCCAACTGGGGGCAGGGTTGGATGAGCAGTTCTTC
few | TRBJ1-4 | TRBV5-1 | . | CASSQSSLDNEKLFF | TGCGCCAGCAGCCAGTCTTCGCTTGATAATGAAAAACTGTTTTTT
many | TRBJ2-2 | TRBV15 | TRBD2 | CATSSSSGSTGELFF | TGTGCCACCAGCAGTTCTAGCGGGAGCACCGGGGAGCTGTTTTTT
few | TRBJ2-1 | TRBV12-3/TRBV12-4 | . | CASSLNNYNEQFF | TGTGCCAGCAGTTTGAATAACTACAATGAGCAGTTCTTC
few | TRBJ2-7 | TRBV7-9 | . | CASSPPGLSYEQYF | TGTGCCAGCAGCCCCCCGGGGCTCTCCTACGAGCAGTACTTC
few | TRBJ1-1 | TRBV7-9 | . | CASSLVTDNTEAFF | TGTGCCAGCAGCTTAGTAACGGATAACACTGAAGCTTTCTTT
few | TRBJ2-1 | TRBV12-3/TRBV12-4 | TRBD2 | CASSLAGGASGSYNEQFF | TGTGCCAGCAGTTTAGCGGGGGGGGCTAGCGGGTCCTACAATGAGCAGTTCTTC
. | TRBJ1-1 | TRBV29-1 | . | CSITGTEHTEAFF | TGCAGCATAACCGGGACTGAGCACACTGAAGCTTTCTTT
many | TRBJ2-2 | TRBV20-1 | . | CSARDSDTGELFF | TGCAGTGCTAGAGATTCTGACACCGGGGAGCTGTTTTTT
. | TRBJ2-4 | TRBV28 | . | CASSQPRWGTENAKNIQYF | TGTGCCAGCAGTCAACCACGGTGGGGGACTGAGAACGCCAAAAACATTCAGTACTTC
. | TRBJ2-3 | TRBV7-6 | . | CASSPEVGPDTQYF | TGTGCCAGCAGCCCCGAAGTGGGCCCAGATACGCAGTATTTT
few | TRBJ2-5 | TRBV28 | TRBD1 | CASSSKRDRVQETQYF | TGTGCCAGCAGTTCCAAACGGGACAGGGTCCAAGAGACCCAGTACTTC
few | TRBJ1-1 | TRBV9 | TRBD1 | CASSWTGQPNTEAFF | TGTGCCAGCAGCTGGACGGGACAGCCGAACACTGAAGCTTTCTTT
few | TRBJ1-6 | TRBV9 | . | CASSPVAGNSPLHF | TGTGCCAGCAGCCCCGTGGCAGGGAATTCACCCCTCCACTTT
. | TRBJ2-2 | TRBV28 | . | CASSSGLPTGELFF | TGTGCCAGCAGTTCCGGACTACCCACCGGGGAGCTGTTTTTT
few | TRBJ2-6 | TRBV4-1 | . | CASSQDLYSGANVLTF | TGCGCCAGCAGCCAAGATCTCTACTCTGGGGCCAACGTCCTGACTTTC
. | TRBJ2-2 | TRBV12-3/TRBV12-4 | TRBD2 | CASSSSPTSPYPGELFF | TGTGCCAGCAGTTCCTCCCCGACTAGCCCCTATCCCGGGGAGCTGTTTTTT
. | TRBJ2-2 | TRBV2 | . | CASGHLAYTGELFF | TGTGCCAGCGGCCACCTAGCGTACACCGGGGAGCTGTTTTTT
few | TRBJ2-7 | TRBV2 | . | CASSETDTYEQYF | TGTGCCAGCAGTGAAACAGATACCTACGAGCAGTACTTC
few | TRBJ2-7 | TRBV28 | . | CASSTKRIYEQYF | TGTGCCAGCAGTACAAAGCGGATCTACGAGCAGTACTTC
few | TRBJ2-1 | TRBV27 | TRBD1 | CASSSQDRGDEQFF | TGTGCCAGCAGTTCCCAGGACAGGGGAGATGAGCAGTTCTTC